This T cell receptor beta chain is drawn from a study of blood T cell repertoires in COVID-19. Study overall: Sample material is recorded as cDNA or gDNA derived from T cells, B-cell-depleted T cells, or PBMCs.

Authors' processing steps: Reference gene primer amplification yielded estimated nucleated cell counts. Libraries were prepared by immunoSEQ multiplex PCR; TCRdb keeps only in-frame clonotypes and omits some of them. From that table come the V and J calls and clone size; the DNA was used to work out D and trimming. The table has 200,000 to 250,000 clones, 82% seen once. This CDR3 comprises 13 residues. Trimming shortened V by 5 bases and J by 4 bases, and 9 bases separated the two germline ends. Germline CDR1 SEHNR, CDR2 FQNEAQ (reference sequence). The chain is built from TRBV7-9 and TRBJ1-3, with D uncertain. Material: peripheral blood. This TCR was sampled from a woman aged 80 or over with acute or convalescent COVID-19. This CDR3 reads CASSPLAGNTIYF. The CDR3 coding sequence is TGTGCCAGCAGCCCGCTAGCCGGAAACACCATATATTTT.